This T cell receptor (beta chain) was identified during a study of T cell clones after liver transplantation. Across the study: Third-party-reactive TCRbeta sequences from pre-transplant mixed lymphocyte reactions served as antigen-independent comparators.

Here immunoSEQ multiplex PCR was the method, and the copy in TCRdb shows in-frame clones only, minus some. Seen here are under 35,000 clones, around 94% observed once, and the top ten hold 26%. The CDR3 sequence is 17 residues long. Deletions cut 4 bases from V and 4 bases from J, with 17 bases between. The germline gives CDR1 LNHDA, CDR2 SQIVND (reference sequence). General study results and limits: Low donor cell numbers restricted donor-reactive repertoire measurement in a couple of subjects.

Remarks on this clone: The antigen is not known.

The V call is TRBV19, the J call TRBJ2-6; possibly TRBD2 for D (5 bases). Here the sequenced sample was CD8+ T cells from blood, taken 12 months after liver transplant. The TCR originated in a human patient who received a liver transplant. The T cells may come from the graft donor. The CDR3 DNA sequence: TGTGCCAGTAGTACCCAGGACTGGCTTCGAGGGGCCAACGTCCTGACTTTC. Encoded protein: CASSTQDWLRGANVLTF.